This entry describes one T cell receptor beta chain. The data belong to a study of blood T cell repertoires in COVID-19. The germline V and J ends were trimmed by 6 bases and 1 base, with 15 bases remaining between them. This CDR3 has 15 residues. CDR1 is MNHEY, CDR2 SMNVEV, per germline (reference sequence). Produced via immunoSEQ multiplex PCR; TCRdb's table is partial and in-frame only. The sample holds approximately 350,000 clones, about 90% seen once. The TCR comes from a woman in her 50s with COVID-19, enrolled during active disease. Sequenced input: peripheral blood. The chain links TRBV27 to TRBJ1-1; weak D call: TRBD1 (6 bases). The CDR3 is CASSRYRQENTEAFF. The CDR3 DNA is TGTGCCAGCAGCCGTTACCGACAGGAGAACACTGAAGCTTTCTTT.